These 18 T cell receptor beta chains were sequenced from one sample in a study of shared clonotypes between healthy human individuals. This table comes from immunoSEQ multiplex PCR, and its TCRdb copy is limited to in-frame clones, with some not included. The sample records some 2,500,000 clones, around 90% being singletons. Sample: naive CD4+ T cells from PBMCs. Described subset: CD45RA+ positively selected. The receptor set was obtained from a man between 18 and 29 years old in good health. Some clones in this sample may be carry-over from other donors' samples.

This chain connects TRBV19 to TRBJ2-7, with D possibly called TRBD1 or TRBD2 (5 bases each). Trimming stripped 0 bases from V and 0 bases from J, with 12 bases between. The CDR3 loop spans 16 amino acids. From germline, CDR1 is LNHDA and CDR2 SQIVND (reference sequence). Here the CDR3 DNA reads TGTGCCAGTAGTATAGAACCGGGACGGCCCTCCTACGAGCAGTACTTC. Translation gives CASSIEPGRPSYEQYF.

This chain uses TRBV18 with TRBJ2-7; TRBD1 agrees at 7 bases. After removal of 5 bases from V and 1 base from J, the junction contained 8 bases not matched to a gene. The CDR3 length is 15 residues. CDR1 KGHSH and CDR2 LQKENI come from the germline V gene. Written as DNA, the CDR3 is TGTGCCAGCTCAGAAGGGACAGTACCTTCCTACGAGCAGTACTTC. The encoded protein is CASSEGTVPSYEQYF. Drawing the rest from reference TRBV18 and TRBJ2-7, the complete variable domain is NAGVMQNPRHLVRRRGQEARLRCSPMKGHSHVYWYRQLPEEGLKFMVYLQKENIIDESGMPKERFSAEFPKEGPSILRIQQVVRGDSAAYFCASSEGTVPSYEQYFGPGTRLTVT.

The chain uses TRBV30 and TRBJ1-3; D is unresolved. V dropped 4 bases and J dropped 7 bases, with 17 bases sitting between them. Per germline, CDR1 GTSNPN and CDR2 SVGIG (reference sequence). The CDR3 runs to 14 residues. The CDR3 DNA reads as TGTGCCTGGAACGCGCACGAAGGAGGGAACACCATATATTTT. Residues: CAWNAHEGGNTIYF.

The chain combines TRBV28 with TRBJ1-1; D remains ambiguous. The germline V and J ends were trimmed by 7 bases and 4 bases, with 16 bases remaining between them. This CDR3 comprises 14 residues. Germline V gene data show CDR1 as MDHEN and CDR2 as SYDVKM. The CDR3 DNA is TGTGCCAGCACCTTGGGTCTCCCGGGCACTGAAGCTTTCTTT. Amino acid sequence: CASTLGLPGTEAFF.

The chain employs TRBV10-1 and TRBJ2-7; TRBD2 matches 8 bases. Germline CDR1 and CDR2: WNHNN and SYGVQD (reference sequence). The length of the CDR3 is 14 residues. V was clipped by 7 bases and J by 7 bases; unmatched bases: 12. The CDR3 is CASTPSGWVGEQYF. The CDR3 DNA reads TGCGCCAGCACCCCTAGCGGGTGGGTAGGGGAGCAGTACTTC.

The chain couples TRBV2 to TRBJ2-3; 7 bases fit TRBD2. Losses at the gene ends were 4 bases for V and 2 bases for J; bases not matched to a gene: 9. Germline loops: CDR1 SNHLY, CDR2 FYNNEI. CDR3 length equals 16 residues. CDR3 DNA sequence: TGTGCCAGCAGTGGTTGGGGAGGGGCCTACACAGATACGCAGTATTTT. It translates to CASSGWGGAYTDTQYF. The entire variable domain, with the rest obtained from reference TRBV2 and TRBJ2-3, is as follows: EPEVTQTPSHQVTQMGQEVILRCVPISNHLYFYWYRQILGQKVEFLVSFYNNEISEKSEIFDDQFSVERPDGSNFTLKIRSTKLEDSAMYFCASSGWGGAYTDTQYFGPGTRLTVL.

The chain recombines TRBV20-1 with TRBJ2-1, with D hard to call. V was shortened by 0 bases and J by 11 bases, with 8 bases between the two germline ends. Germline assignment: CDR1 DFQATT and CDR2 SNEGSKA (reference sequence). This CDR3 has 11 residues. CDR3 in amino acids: CSAREETKQFF. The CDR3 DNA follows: TGCAGTGCTAGAGAAGAAACAAAGCAGTTCTTC.

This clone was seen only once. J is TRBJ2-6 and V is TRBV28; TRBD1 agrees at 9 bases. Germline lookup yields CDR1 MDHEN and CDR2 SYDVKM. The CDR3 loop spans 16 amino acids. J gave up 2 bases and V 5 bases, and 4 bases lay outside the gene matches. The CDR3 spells CASSLTGGAGANVLTF. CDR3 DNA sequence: TGTGCCAGCAGTCTTACAGGGGGCGCTGGGGCCAACGTCCTGACTTTC.

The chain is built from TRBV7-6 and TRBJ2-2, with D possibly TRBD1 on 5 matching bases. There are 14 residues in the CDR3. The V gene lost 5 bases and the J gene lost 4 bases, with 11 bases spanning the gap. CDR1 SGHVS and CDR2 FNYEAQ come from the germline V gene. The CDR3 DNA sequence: TGTGCCAGCAGCCCGCAGGGTGTCACCGGGGAGCTGTTTTTT. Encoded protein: CASSPQGVTGELFF.

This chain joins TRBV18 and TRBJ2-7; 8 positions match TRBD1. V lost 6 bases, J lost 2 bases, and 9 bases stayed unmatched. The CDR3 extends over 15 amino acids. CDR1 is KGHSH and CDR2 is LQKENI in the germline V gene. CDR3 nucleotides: TGTGCCAGCTCCCAACTTGCGGGACAGGCCTACGAGCAGTACTTC. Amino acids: CASSQLAGQAYEQYF. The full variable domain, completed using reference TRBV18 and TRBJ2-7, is NAGVMQNPRHLVRRRGQEARLRCSPMKGHSHVYWYRQLPEEGLKFMVYLQKENIIDESGMPKERFSAEFPKEGPSILRIQQVVRGDSAAYFCASSQLAGQAYEQYFGPGTRLTVT.

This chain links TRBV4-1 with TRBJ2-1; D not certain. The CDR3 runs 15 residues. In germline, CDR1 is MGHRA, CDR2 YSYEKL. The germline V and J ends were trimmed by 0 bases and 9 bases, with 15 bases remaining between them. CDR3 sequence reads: CASSQDAREAGEQFF. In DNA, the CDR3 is TGCGCCAGCAGCCAAGATGCCCGCGAAGCCGGTGAGCAGTTCTTC.

The CDR3 DNA reads as TGTGCCAGCAGCCGACAGGGGCTGAACACTGAAGCTTTCTTT. This gives the protein CASSRQGLNTEAFF. The V call is TRBV7-9, the J call TRBJ1-1; TRBD1 matches at 8 bases. CDR3 size: 14 residues. Germline loops: CDR1 SEHNR, CDR2 FQNEAQ (reference sequence). J gave up 0 bases and V 5 bases, and 2 bases lay outside the gene matches.

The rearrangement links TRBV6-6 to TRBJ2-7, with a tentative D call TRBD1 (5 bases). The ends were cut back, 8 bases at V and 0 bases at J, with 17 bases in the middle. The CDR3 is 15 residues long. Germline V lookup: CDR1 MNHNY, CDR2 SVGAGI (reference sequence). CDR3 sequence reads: CASCARPDSSYEQYF. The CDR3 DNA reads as TGTGCCAGCTGCGCCCGACCAGACAGCTCCTACGAGCAGTACTTC.

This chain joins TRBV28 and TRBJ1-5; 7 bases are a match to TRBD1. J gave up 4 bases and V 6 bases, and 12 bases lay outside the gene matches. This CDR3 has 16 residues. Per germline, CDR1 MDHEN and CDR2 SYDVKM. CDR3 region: CASSPRHWDRNQPQHF. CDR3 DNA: TGTGCCAGCAGCCCGCGCCACTGGGACAGAAATCAGCCCCAGCATTTT.

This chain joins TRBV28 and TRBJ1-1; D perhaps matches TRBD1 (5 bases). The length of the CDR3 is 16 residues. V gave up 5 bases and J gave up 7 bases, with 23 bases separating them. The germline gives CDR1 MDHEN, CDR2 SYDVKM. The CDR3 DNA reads TGTGCCAGCAGTCTGAATGGACGGGGGGTCCGGGTTGAAGCTTTCTTT. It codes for CASSLNGRGVRVEAFF.

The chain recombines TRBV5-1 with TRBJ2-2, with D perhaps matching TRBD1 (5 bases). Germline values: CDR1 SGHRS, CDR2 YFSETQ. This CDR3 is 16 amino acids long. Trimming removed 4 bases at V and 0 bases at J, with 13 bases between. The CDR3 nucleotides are TGCGCCAGCAGCGATCGACAGTACGCGAACACCGGGGAGCTGTTTTTT. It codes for CASSDRQYANTGELFF.

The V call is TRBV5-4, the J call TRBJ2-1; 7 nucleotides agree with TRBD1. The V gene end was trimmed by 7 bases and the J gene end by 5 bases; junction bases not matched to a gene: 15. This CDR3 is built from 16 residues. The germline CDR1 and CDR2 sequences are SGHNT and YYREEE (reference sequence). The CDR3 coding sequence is TGTGCCAGCCATCCCCGCCTGGGACAGCCAAACAATGAGCAGTTCTTC. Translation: CASHPRLGQPNNEQFF.

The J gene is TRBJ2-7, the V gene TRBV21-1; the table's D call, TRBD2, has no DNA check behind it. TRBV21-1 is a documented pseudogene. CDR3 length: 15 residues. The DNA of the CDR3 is TGTGCCAGCAGCAAAGTATCGGCGGAGTCATCCGAGCAGTACTTC. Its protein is CASSKVSAESSEQYF.